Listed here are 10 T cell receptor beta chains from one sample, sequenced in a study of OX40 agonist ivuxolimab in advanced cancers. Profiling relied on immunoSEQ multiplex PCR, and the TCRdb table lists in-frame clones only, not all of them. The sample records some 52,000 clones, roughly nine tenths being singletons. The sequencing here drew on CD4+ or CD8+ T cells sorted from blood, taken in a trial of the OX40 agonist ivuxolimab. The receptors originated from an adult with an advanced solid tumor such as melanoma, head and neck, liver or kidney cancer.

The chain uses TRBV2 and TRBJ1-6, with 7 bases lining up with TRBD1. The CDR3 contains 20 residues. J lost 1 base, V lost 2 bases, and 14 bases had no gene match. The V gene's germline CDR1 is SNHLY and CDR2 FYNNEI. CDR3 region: CASSELPTGTLGSYNSPLHF. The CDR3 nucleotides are TGTGCCAGCAGTGAATTACCGACAGGGACCTTGGGGTCCTATAATTCACCCCTCCACTTT.

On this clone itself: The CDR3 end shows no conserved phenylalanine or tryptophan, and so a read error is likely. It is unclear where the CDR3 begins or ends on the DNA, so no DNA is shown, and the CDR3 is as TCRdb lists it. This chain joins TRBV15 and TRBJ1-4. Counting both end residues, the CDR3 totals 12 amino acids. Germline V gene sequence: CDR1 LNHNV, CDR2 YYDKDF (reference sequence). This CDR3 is CATSRETGTYYY.

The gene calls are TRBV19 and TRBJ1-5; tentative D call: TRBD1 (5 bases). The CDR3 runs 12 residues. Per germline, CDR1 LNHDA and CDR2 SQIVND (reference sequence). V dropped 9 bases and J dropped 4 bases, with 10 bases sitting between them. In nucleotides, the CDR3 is TGTGCCAGCTTCGGGGGGAATCAGCCCCAGCATTTT. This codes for CASFGGNQPQHF.

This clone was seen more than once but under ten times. The CDR3 sequence is CASSILGQPHYGYTF. For the CDR3, the DNA is TGTGCCAGTAGTATTCTGGGCCAGCCCCACTATGGCTACACCTTC. The chain has TRBV19 and TRBJ1-2; D uncertain. Between the trimmed V and J ends, which lost 3 bases and 3 bases, there was a span of 14 bases. This CDR3 is built from 15 residues. Germline V CDR1 and CDR2: LNHDA, SQIVND (reference sequence).

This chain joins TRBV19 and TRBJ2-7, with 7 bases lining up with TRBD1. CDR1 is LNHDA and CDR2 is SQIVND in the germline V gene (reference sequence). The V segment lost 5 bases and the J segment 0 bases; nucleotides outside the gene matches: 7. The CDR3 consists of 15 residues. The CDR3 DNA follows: TGTGCCAGTAGTCCCCGGGACAGCAGCTCCTACGAGCAGTACTTC. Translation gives CASSPRDSSSYEQYF.

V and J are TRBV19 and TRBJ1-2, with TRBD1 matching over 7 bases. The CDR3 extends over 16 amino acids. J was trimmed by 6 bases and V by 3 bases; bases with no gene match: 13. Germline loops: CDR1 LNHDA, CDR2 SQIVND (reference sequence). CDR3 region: CASSILGTDLKDGYTF. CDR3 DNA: TGTGCCAGTAGTATTTTGGGGACAGATCTCAAGGATGGCTACACCTTC.

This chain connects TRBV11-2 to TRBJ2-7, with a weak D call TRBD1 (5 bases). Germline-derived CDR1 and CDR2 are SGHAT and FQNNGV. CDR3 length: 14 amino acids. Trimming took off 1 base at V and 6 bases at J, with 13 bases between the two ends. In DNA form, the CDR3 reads TGTGCCAGCAGCTTAGGGTTTCAGGGCTCCGAGCAGTACTTC. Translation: CASSLGFQGSEQYF.

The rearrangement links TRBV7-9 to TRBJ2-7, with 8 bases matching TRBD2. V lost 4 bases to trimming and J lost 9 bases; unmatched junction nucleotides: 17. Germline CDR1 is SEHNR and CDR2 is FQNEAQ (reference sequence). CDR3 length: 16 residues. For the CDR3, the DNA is TGTGCCAGCAGCTCCCCGGGGGGGACTCCCTTTTTTGTGCAGTACTTC. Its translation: CASSSPGGTPFFVQYF.

CDR3 nucleotide sequence: TGTGCCAGCAGCTCCCAGGACACGAGGAACATTCAGTACTTC. Translating it yields CASSSQDTRNIQYF. The rearrangement links TRBV7-2 to TRBJ2-4; D may be TRBD1 (5 bases). Trimming took off 4 bases at V and 7 bases at J, with 14 bases between the two ends. The germline V gene has CDR1 SGHTA and CDR2 FQGNSA. The CDR3 runs 14 residues. Together with reference TRBV7-2 and TRBJ2-4, the CDR3 gives the full variable domain: GAGVSQSPSNKVTEKGKDVELRCDPISGHTALYWYRQSLGQGLEFLIYFQGNSAPDKSGLPSDRFSAERTGGSVSTLTIQRTQQEDSAVYLCASSSQDTRNIQYFGAGTRLSVL.

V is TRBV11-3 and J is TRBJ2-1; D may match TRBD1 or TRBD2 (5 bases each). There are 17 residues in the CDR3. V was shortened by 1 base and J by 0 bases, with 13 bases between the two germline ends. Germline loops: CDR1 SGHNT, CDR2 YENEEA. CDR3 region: CASSLGFEGSSYNEQFF. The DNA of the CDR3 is TGTGCCAGCAGCTTAGGATTCGAGGGGAGCTCCTACAATGAGCAGTTCTTC. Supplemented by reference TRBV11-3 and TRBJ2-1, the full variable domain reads EAGVVQSPRYKIIEKKQPVAFWCNPISGHNTLYWYLQNLGQGPELLIRYENEEAVDDSQLPKDRFSAERLKGVDSTLKIQPAELGDSAVYLCASSLGFEGSSYNEQFFGPGTRLTVL.